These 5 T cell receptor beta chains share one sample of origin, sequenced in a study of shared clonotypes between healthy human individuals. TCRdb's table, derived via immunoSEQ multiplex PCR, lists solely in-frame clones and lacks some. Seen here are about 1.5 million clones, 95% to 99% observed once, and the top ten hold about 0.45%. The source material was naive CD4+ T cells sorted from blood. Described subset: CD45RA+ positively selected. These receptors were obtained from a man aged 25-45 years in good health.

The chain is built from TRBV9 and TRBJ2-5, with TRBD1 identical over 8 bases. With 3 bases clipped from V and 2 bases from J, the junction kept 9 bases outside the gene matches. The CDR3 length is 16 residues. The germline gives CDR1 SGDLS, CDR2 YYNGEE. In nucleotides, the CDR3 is TGTGCCAGCAGCGCCGGGGCAGGGGGCTTTCAAGAGACCCAGTACTTC. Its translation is CASSAGAGGFQETQYF. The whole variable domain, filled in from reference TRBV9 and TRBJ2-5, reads DSGVTQTPKHLITATGQRVTLRCSPRSGDLSVYWYQQSLDQGLQFLIQYYNGEERAKGNILERFSAQQFPDLHSELNLSSLELGDSALYFCASSAGAGGFQETQYFGPGTRLLVL.

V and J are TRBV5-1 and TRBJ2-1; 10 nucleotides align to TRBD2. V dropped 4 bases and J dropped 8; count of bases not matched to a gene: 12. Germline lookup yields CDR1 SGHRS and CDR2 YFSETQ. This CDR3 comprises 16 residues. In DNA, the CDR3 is TGCGCCAGCAGCGCCGAGCTAGCGGGAGTTTTCGATGAGCAGTTCTTC. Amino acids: CASSAELAGVFDEQFF.

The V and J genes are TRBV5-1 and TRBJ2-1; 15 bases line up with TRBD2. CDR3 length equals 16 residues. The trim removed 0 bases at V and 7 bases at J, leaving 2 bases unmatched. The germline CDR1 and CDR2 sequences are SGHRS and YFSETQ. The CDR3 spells CASSLDGTSGRNEQFF. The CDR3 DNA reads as TGCGCCAGCAGCTTGGACGGGACTAGCGGGAGGAATGAGCAGTTCTTC.

DNA of the CDR3: TGTGCCAGCAGCCAAGGGGAAGCTCCCGGGGAGCTGTTTTTT. It encodes CASSQGEAPGELFF. The chain combines TRBV4-2 with TRBJ2-2; no definite D call. The CDR3 covers 14 residues. The V and J ends lost 1 base and 6 bases respectively, with 9 bases between them. Germline assignment: CDR1 LGHNA and CDR2 YNFKEQ.

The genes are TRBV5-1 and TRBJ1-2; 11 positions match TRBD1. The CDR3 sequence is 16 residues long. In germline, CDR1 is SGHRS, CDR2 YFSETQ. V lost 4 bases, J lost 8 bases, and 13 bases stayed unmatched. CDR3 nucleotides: TGCGCCAGCAGCCCAGGACAGGGGGCCATCCTGCAGGGCTACACCTTC. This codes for CASSPGQGAILQGYTF.